This T cell receptor beta chain was captured in a study of molecular identifiers for immune sequencing clone quantification. Overall study: Naive CD8 cell RNA, from around 20,000 or 100,000 cells, was split five ways in replicates, with four sequenced.

This clonotype was detected a few times. Its antigen remains unknown. TCRdb called the PCR reads again in MiXCR, with one record for every CDR3 protein. The data hold some 650,000 distinct CDR3 sequences, with 20% observed a single time. Germline V gene data show CDR1 as MNHEY and CDR2 as SMNVEV (reference sequence). The CDR3 has 13 residues. Trimming cost V 2 bases and J 8 bases; bases outside gene matches: 3. Study results and limitations: Jurkat TCR RNA spiked in from one cell (amid approximately 1 million naive cells) was reportedly detectable.

Sequenced: naive CD8+ T cells from blood, with Jurkat cell RNA spiked in. The subset here: FACS-sorted CD8+CD4-CCR7+CD45RA+ naive T cells. The sequence was obtained from a human donor in good health. Some libraries in this study had Jurkat cell RNA spiked in. This chain connects TRBV27 to TRBJ2-1, with 7 positions matching TRBD1. The CDR3 DNA reads as TGTGCCAGCAGTTTAGACAGGGTTCATGAGCAGTTCTTC. Translating it yields CASSLDRVHEQFF.